Here is one T cell receptor beta chain with its context. These data belong to a study of blood T cell repertoires in COVID-19. Study-wide background: Acute and convalescent COVID-19 specimens originated in the United States, Italy and Spain. PBMCs, B-cell-depleted T cells, or T cells were the source of the cDNA or gDNA that made up the material.

Per the original methods: Amplified reference gene primers provided the basis for estimating nucleated cell counts. Clones were read by immunoSEQ multiplex PCR, and TCRdb kept only the in-frame ones, dropping some. Clone size and the V and J calls come from that table; the DNA yielded D and trimming. In the table there are about 300,000 clones, around 90% of which are singletons. The V segment lost 2 bases and the J segment 5 bases; nucleotides outside the gene matches: 7. Germline V gene data show CDR1 as SGHTA and CDR2 as FQGNSA. The CDR3 is made up of 15 amino acids. The sequenced sample consisted of peripheral blood. The sequence was obtained from a man in his 70s with acute or convalescent COVID-19. The gene calls are TRBV7-2 and TRBJ2-7; TRBD1 matches 9 bases. The CDR3 loop is CASSLSRGDRDEQYF. CDR3 nucleotide sequence: TGTGCCAGCAGCTTAAGTAGGGGGGACAGGGACGAGCAGTACTTC.